Here is one T cell receptor beta chain with its context. V shed 6 bases and J shed 4 bases, with 10 bases lying between them. CDR3 length equals 13 residues. Germline values: CDR1 MNHEY, CDR2 SVGAGI. These data belong to a study of T cell changes during pregnancy in multiple sclerosis. Sequenced by immunoSEQ multiplex PCR; TCRdb stores in-frame clones only, minus some. The sample lists tens of thousands of clones, 90% occurring once. The clonotype comes from a female donor with multiple sclerosis, enrolled in a pregnancy study. The V call is TRBV6-5, the J call TRBJ1-5; D is possibly TRBD1 (6 bases). The sequencing used CD8+ T cells from peripheral blood mononuclear cells, collected before pregnancy. CDR3 protein: CASRSGVNQPQHF. For the CDR3, the DNA is TGTGCCAGCAGATCAGGGGTTAATCAGCCCCAGCATTTT.